This is a list of T cell receptor beta chains from one sample in a study of T cell repertoires in cytomegalovirus infection. A single record per CDR3 protein comes from TCRdb applying MiXCR to the reads. The sample carries approximately 120,000 distinct CDR3 sequences, around 32% recorded once. Their target antigens are unknown. The source material was CD8+ T cells from cultured PBMCs, sampled from culture after CMV antigen stimulation. All receptors come from a human donor in good health (CMV status not recorded). Some clones in this sample may be carry-over from other donors' samples. CDR3s include the opening cysteine and the closing phenylalanine or tryptophan.

v_gene	j_gene	len	CDR3aa
TRBV27	TRBJ1-2	18	CASSLHPFPTDSNYGYTF
TRBV7-9	TRBJ1-1	13	CASSTIRDTEAFF
TRBV2	TRBJ2-5	12	CARGGVKETQYF
TRBV24-1	TRBJ1-6	18	CATSDLPGSSSYNSPLHF
TRBV4-1	TRBJ2-1	14	CASSQGQYHNEQFF
TRBV29-1	TRBJ2-6	15	CSVEGTGSGANVLTF
TRBV4-1	TRBJ1-3	14	CASSHPSSGNTIYF
TRBV2	TRBJ1-2	14	CASSEVVGRYGYTF
TRBV29-1	TRBJ2-7	15	CSVLAAGQDVYEQYF
TRBV18	TRBJ1-2	16	CASSPYDGSLNYGYTF
TRBV7-6	TRBJ2-4	15	CASSLSAGTENIQYF
TRBV7-6	TRBJ1-3	14	CASSLAGGGNTIYF
TRBV6-1	TRBJ2-5	14	CASDGTGGLETQYF
TRBV7-2	TRBJ2-7	14	CASSLSGATYEQYF
TRBV7-9	TRBJ2-2	19	CASSPSTSGRDLDTGELFF
TRBV19	TRBJ1-1	15	CASSINSRMWPEAFF
TRBV24-1	TRBJ1-5	13	CATSDSVSGQQHF
TRBV4-1	TRBJ2-7	15	CASAVEGTSSYEQYF
TRBV6-1	TRBJ2-5	17	CASSEVPPGQGEETQYF
TRBV11-2	TRBJ2-1	15	CASSLRGDLYNEQFF
TRBV11-2	TRBJ2-5	13	CASSPMVLETQYF
TRBV7-9	TRBJ1-2	17	CASSSSRDEDLNYGYTF
TRBV9	TRBJ2-5	16	CASQPLIDRAEETQYF
TRBV7-8	TRBJ1-2	18	CASSFGTGRKASKVGYTF
TRBV5-8	TRBJ2-3	17	CASSSGQLSWSTDTQYF
TRBV14	TRBJ1-4	16	CASSQVFRTGREKLFF
TRBV4-1	TRBJ1-1	16	CASSQDRGFTNTEAFF
TRBV7-6	TRBJ2-1	15	CASSPRDSSYNEQFF
TRBV6-6	TRBJ2-5	13	CASSLGEGETQYF
TRBV7-8	TRBJ2-3	15	CASIYGRDSTDTQYF
TRBV6-1	TRBJ2-7	15	CATMAEAGYTYEQYF
TRBV7-9	TRBJ2-5	15	CASLPRDQLQETQYF
TRBV6-2/TRBV6-3	TRBJ1-5	12	CASSYFNQPQHF
TRBV7-2	TRBJ1-1	13	CASSSTGTPEAFF
TRBV11-1	TRBJ2-2	14	CASSEGQGTGELFF
TRBV7-9	TRBJ2-5	14	CASSHLGPQETQYF
TRBV7-9	TRBJ2-5	16	CASSPRDRGFQETQYF
TRBV20-1	TRBJ2-5	14	CSARDLVSGETQYF
TRBV25-1	TRBJ1-1	17	CASSEYFLGQGDTEAFF
TRBV7-8	TRBJ1-1	15	CASSFAQGPNTEAFF
TRBV4-3	TRBJ1-1	16	CASSQERGTLNTEAFF
TRBV6-2/TRBV6-3	TRBJ1-2	15	CASSLYTGDSDGYTF
TRBV27	TRBJ1-5	15	CASSPTGERNQPQHF
TRBV7-2	TRBJ2-1	16	CASSLGSGGRYNEQFF
TRBV11-2	TRBJ2-1	14	CASSLGWGSDEQFF
TRBV20-1	TRBJ1-2	12	CSARWSGDGYTF
TRBV4-3	TRBJ1-2	15	CASSQGRRSNYGYTF
TRBV4-1	TRBJ2-1	17	CASSRRSGTGGSDEQFF
TRBV4-1	TRBJ2-1	12	CASSQLPNEQFF
TRBV6-6	TRBJ2-7	11	CASSYNYEQYF
TRBV7-8	TRBJ2-1	17	CASSLKEGTFFYNEQFF
TRBV7-2	TRBJ1-5	15	CASSLTGWEGQPQHF
TRBV7-9	TRBJ2-7	14	CASSSDSVNYEQYF
TRBV27	TRBJ1-5	15	CASSLLGQGNQPQHF
TRBV27	TRBJ2-1	13	CASSFGGDNEQFF
TRBV6-5	TRBJ1-6	17	CASRDPDGRSYNSPLHF